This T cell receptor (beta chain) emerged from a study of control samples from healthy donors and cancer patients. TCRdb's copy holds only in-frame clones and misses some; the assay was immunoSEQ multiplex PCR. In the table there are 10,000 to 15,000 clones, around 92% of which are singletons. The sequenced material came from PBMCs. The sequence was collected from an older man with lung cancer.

As DNA, the CDR3 is TGTGCCAGCAGCCAACCCCCGGGACAGGGCGAGTATGGCTACACCTTC. This encodes CASSQPPGQGEYGYTF. This chain links TRBV3-1 (or the pseudogene TRBV3-2) with TRBJ1-2, with 9 bases identical to TRBD1. CDR1 LGHDT and CDR2 YNNKEL come from the germline V gene (reference sequence). The CDR3 runs 16 residues. J was trimmed by 5 bases and V by 2 bases; bases with no gene match: 9.